These 29 T cell receptor beta chains were sequenced from one sample in a study of cytomegalovirus exposure and HLA in healthy donors (dated by TCRdb to about 2017). The protocol used for the library was the immunoSEQ multiplex PCR assay. The multiplex PCR relied on a mix of 60 forward primers for TCR Vbeta segments and 13 reverse primers for TCR Jbeta segments. Drawn from immuneACCESS, this table holds only the in-frame rearrangements with V and J called that TCRdb kept. Clones are partly lost; checked studies trace under half to an unresolved V gene and leave the rest unexplained. For this sample the table gives over 200,000 clones, of which about 70% were detected only once. Jointly, the top ten make up around 3% of the sample. Sequencing used PBMCs. These receptors came from a man between 35 and 55 years old in good health and CMV-seropositive.

The chain joins TRBV5-8 to TRBJ1-4, with 10 bases fitting TRBD1. V shed 4 bases, J shed 7 bases, and the junction held 7 bases outside the gene matches. Per germline, CDR1 SGHTS and CDR2 YDEGEE. This CDR3 contains 15 residues. CDR3 residues: CASSGGTGDVEKLFF. The CDR3 nucleotides are TGTGCCAGCAGCGGAGGGACAGGGGACGTTGAAAAACTGTTTTTT.

This chain links TRBV9 with TRBJ2-3, with TRBD2 matching over 16 bases. The CDR3 is 18 amino acids. V gave up 0 bases and J gave up 4 bases; unmatched junction bases: 5. Germline CDR1 and CDR2: SGDLS and YYNGEE. The DNA of the CDR3 is TGTGCCAGCAGCGTAGAGGGACTAGCGGGGGGGCCTGCAGATACGCAGTATTTT. It codes for CASSVEGLAGGPADTQYF.

J is TRBJ1-4 and V is TRBV6-1; D remains unclear. The CDR3 runs to 17 residues. Germline CDR1 is MNHNS and CDR2 is SASEGT. Trimming removed 1 base from V and 8 bases from J, with 20 bases in between. CDR3 sequence reads: CASSEGFWGREEEKLFF. CDR3 coding DNA: TGTGCCAGCAGTGAAGGGTTCTGGGGAAGGGAGGAAGAAAAACTGTTTTTT.

This clone was detected only once. The rearrangement links TRBV2 to TRBJ2-6; perhaps TRBD1 as D (5 bases). This CDR3 contains 14 residues. With 5 bases removed from V and 1 base from J, the gap between germline ends came to 6 bases. Germline-derived CDR1 and CDR2 are SNHLY and FYNNEI. The DNA of the CDR3 is TGTGCCAGCAGTCCAGGGTCTGGGGCCAACGTCCTGACTTTC. Its translation is CASSPGSGANVLTF.

The rearrangement links TRBV2 to TRBJ1-2; the match to TRBD1 covers 10 bases. The CDR3 sequence is 15 residues long. Looked up from germline, CDR1 is SNHLY and CDR2 is FYNNEI. J lost 1 base, V lost 6 bases, and 5 bases had no gene match. As DNA, the CDR3 is TGTGCCAGCAGCGCGGACAGGGGGGGTAACTATGGCTACACCTTC. This translates into CASSADRGGNYGYTF. Complete variable domain (other parts from reference TRBV2 and TRBJ1-2): EPEVTQTPSHQVTQMGQEVILRCVPISNHLYFYWYRQILGQKVEFLVSFYNNEISEKSEIFDDQFSVERPDGSNFTLKIRSTKLEDSAMYFCASSADRGGNYGYTFGSGTRLTVV.

The J gene is TRBJ2-2, the V gene TRBV27; 7 positions match TRBD1. The CDR3 length is 15 residues. Germline V gene lookup returns CDR1 MNHEY and CDR2 SMNVEV (reference sequence). Trimming removed 6 bases from V and 0 bases from J; junction bases left unmatched: 4. The CDR3 region is CASSPRGTNTGELFF. CDR3 DNA sequence: TGTGCCAGCAGCCCCAGGGGGACGAACACCGGGGAGCTGTTTTTT.

CDR3 residues: CASSYDRDYGYTF. The CDR3 nucleotides read TGTGCCAGCAGCTACGACAGAGACTATGGCTACACCTTC. V gene TRBV11-2 combines with J gene TRBJ1-2; the D gene is possibly TRBD1 (5 bases). CDR3 size: 13 residues. Trimming left V 4 bases short and J 3 bases short, with 9 bases between. Per germline, CDR1 SGHAT and CDR2 FQNNGV.

The chain recombines TRBV5-1 with TRBJ1-6; no clear D. The CDR3 has 13 amino acids. Trimming cost V 3 bases and J 7 bases, with 8 bases left between them. The V gene's germline CDR1 is SGHRS and CDR2 YFSETQ. The CDR3 region has the DNA TGCGCCAGCAGCTCTACAGTGAATTCACCCCTCCACTTT. Its protein product is CASSSTVNSPLHF.

This rearrangement joins TRBV19 to TRBJ1-4; a weak D match, TRBD1 (6 bases). The CDR3 has 15 amino acids. The germline V gene has CDR1 LNHDA and CDR2 SQIVND (reference sequence). Between the trimmed V and J ends, which lost 7 bases and 6 bases, there was a span of 18 bases. The CDR3, as DNA: TGTGCCAGTAAACTCGGGCAGGCAGGGGATGAAAAACTGTTTTTT. Translation: CASKLGQAGDEKLFF.

This clone was recorded a few times. The chain combines TRBV5-1 with TRBJ1-2; a possible D gene is TRBD1 (5 bases). Trimming removed 2 bases from V and 3 bases from J, with 11 bases in between. The length of the CDR3 is 14 residues. CDR1 is SGHRS, CDR2 YFSETQ, per germline. CDR3 in amino acids: CASSFDQGYYGYTF. CDR3 sequence (DNA): TGCGCCAGCAGCTTTGACCAGGGCTACTATGGCTACACCTTC.

The V gene is TRBV5-5, the J gene TRBJ2-7, with TRBD2 matching over 10 bases. The CDR3 consists of 17 residues. V dropped 1 base and J dropped 0; count of bases not matched to a gene: 7. The germline gives CDR1 SGHKS, CDR2 YYEKEE (reference sequence). The CDR3 here is CASSLYSGGPSSYEQYF. The CDR3 nucleotides read TGTGCCAGCAGCTTGTATAGCGGGGGGCCGAGCTCCTACGAGCAGTACTTC.

Comment on this clone: This CDR3 is also generated by other DNA sequences in the sample. The chain recombines TRBV6-5 with TRBJ1-4; 8 bases map to TRBD1. With 5 bases clipped from V and 3 bases from J, the junction kept 5 bases outside the gene matches. Germline CDR1 reads MNHEY; CDR2 reads SVGAGI. CDR3 length equals 15 residues. The CDR3 nucleotides read TGTGCCAGCAGTCCTACAGGGGGACCTAATGAAAAACTGTTTTTT. This codes for CASSPTGGPNEKLFF.

V usage is TRBV19 and J usage is TRBJ1-5, with a weak D call TRBD1 (6 bases). Germline values: CDR1 LNHDA, CDR2 SQIVND (reference sequence). The CDR3 runs 13 residues. Trimming shortened V by 4 bases and J by 9 bases, and 13 bases separated the two germline ends. The CDR3 loop is CASSREQGLPQHF. For the CDR3, the DNA is TGTGCCAGTAGTAGGGAACAGGGTTTGCCCCAGCATTTT.

This chain uses TRBV5-6 with TRBJ2-2, with a tentative D call TRBD2 (6 bases). Germline V gene sequence: CDR1 SGHDT, CDR2 YYEEEE. Trimming pared 1 base from V and 3 bases from J, leaving 13 bases between. The CDR3 loop spans 16 amino acids. The CDR3 region has the DNA TGTGCCAGCAGCTTGTGGGGGGTCGTCTACACCGGGGAGCTGTTTTTT. It yields the protein CASSLWGVVYTGELFF.

The genes are TRBV6-5 and TRBJ2-2; D is possibly TRBD2 (5 bases). Germline V gene data show CDR1 as MNHEY and CDR2 as SVGAGI. The CDR3 has 13 residues. Trimming pared 2 bases from V and 6 bases from J, leaving 7 bases between. CDR3 sequence reads: CASSYAGAGELFF. The CDR3 DNA reads TGTGCCAGCAGTTACGCCGGGGCCGGGGAGCTGTTTTTT.

This clone was detected only once. The rearrangement joins TRBV5-4 to TRBJ2-3; 9 bases are a match to TRBD2. Unmatched junction bases numbered 3, after V lost 7 bases and J lost 3 bases. Per the germline V gene, CDR1 is SGHNT and CDR2 is YYREEE (reference sequence). The CDR3 runs to 13 residues. CDR3 DNA: TGTGCCAGCCATAGCGGGGGAACAGATACGCAGTATTTT. It encodes CASHSGGTDTQYF.

This clone has just a few counts. J is TRBJ1-4 and V is TRBV6-1; no clear D gene. The CDR3 is 11 residues long. The V end was cut by 8 bases, the J end by 6 bases, with 7 bases between. CDR1 and CDR2 (germline): MNHNS, SASEGT. The CDR3 loop is CASGEDEKLFF. In DNA, the CDR3 is TGTGCCAGCGGGGAGGATGAAAAACTGTTTTTT.

This chain links TRBV7-3 with TRBJ2-4, with TRBD2 as a possible D gene (6 bases). This CDR3 is built from 15 residues. Trimming took 2 bases from V and 6 from J, leaving 14 bases between them. Per germline, CDR1 SGHTA and CDR2 FQGTGA. DNA for the CDR3: TGTGCCAGCAGCTTAGGCGCGGGGAACCGAAACATTCAGTACTTC. As protein: CASSLGAGNRNIQYF.

V usage is TRBV19 and J usage is TRBJ1-2; TRBD1 matches 8 bases. Germline trimming cut 5 bases from V and 6 bases from J; bases unmatched to any gene: 2. Germline assignment: CDR1 LNHDA and CDR2 SQIVND (reference sequence). The CDR3 contains 12 residues. DNA of the CDR3: TGTGCCAGTAGTTTACAGGGGGATGGCTACACCTTC. Residues: CASSLQGDGYTF.

The chain uses TRBV6-1 and TRBJ1-5, with D perhaps matching TRBD1 (6 bases). The germline CDR1 and CDR2 sequences are MNHNS and SASEGT. V lost 1 base to trimming and J lost 5 bases, with 9 bases between them. The CDR3 has 14 amino acids. The CDR3 DNA reads as TGTGCCAGCAGTGAAGGCAGGGGTTATCAGCCCCAGCATTTT. This codes for CASSEGRGYQPQHF.

The rearrangement uses TRBV2 and TRBJ2-5; TRBD1 is a possible D gene (6 bases). The J call may be mistaken, given a closer DNA end match to TRBJ2-7. Germline CDR1 is SNHLY and CDR2 is FYNNEI. The CDR3 sequence is 15 residues long. CDR3 residues: CASSQPDRFTYEQYF. CDR3 bases: TGTGCCAGCAGTCAGCCCGACAGGTTTACCTACGAGCAGTACTTC.

The chain is built from TRBV5-4 and TRBJ1-2; no firm D call. This CDR3 has 14 amino acids. Trimming pared 3 bases from V and 7 bases from J, leaving 16 bases between. Germline lookup yields CDR1 SGHNT and CDR2 YYREEE (reference sequence). In DNA, the CDR3 is TGTGCCAGCAGCTCCAGGTCCTGGATGGGTGGCTACACCTTC. Its translation: CASSSRSWMGGYTF.

This chain links TRBV4-1 with TRBJ1-4; a weak D match, TRBD1 (5 bases). The CDR3 contains 17 residues. Germline CDR1 and CDR2: MGHRA and YSYEKL. The V and J ends lost 0 bases and 1 base respectively, with 12 bases between them. The CDR3 nucleotides read TGCGCCAGCAGCCAAGATCGGGGGAGTGGAACTAATGAAAAACTGTTTTTT. It is translated as CASSQDRGSGTNEKLFF.

Of note for this clone: A read error may produce the germline difference seen at one junction end. This rearrangement joins TRBV7-9 to TRBJ1-1; a weak D match, TRBD1 (5 bases). Per the germline V gene, CDR1 is SEHNR and CDR2 is FQNEAQ (reference sequence). This CDR3 region has 15 residues. The CDR3 region has the DNA TGTTCCAGCAGCCCCGGGGGGGGGTGGGGCACTGAAGCTTTCTTT. This encodes CSSSPGGGWGTEAFF.

This clone was counted between two and nine times. V gene TRBV29-1 combines with J gene TRBJ1-2; D unresolved. The germline V and J ends were trimmed by 7 bases and 7 bases, with 13 bases remaining between them. CDR1 SQVTM and CDR2 ANQGSEA come from the germline V gene. CDR3 length: 11 residues. This chain's CDR3 is CSATAFGGYTF. DNA for the CDR3: TGCAGCGCAACAGCCTTCGGTGGCTACACCTTC.

V gene TRBV19 combines with J gene TRBJ1-6, with 7 bases fitting TRBD1. From germline, CDR1 is LNHDA and CDR2 SQIVND (reference sequence). The CDR3 contains 13 residues. The V segment lost 5 bases and the J segment 6 bases; nucleotides outside the gene matches: 1. The CDR3 loop is CASSGTANSPLHF. CDR3 coding DNA: TGTGCCAGTAGTGGGACAGCTAATTCACCCCTCCACTTT.

V usage is TRBV28 and J usage is TRBJ2-5, with 7 bases that match TRBD2. V dropped 2 bases and J dropped 5; count of bases not matched to a gene: 8. Germline loops: CDR1 MDHEN, CDR2 SYDVKM. The CDR3 runs to 15 residues. In DNA, the CDR3 is TGTGCCAGCAGTTTACAGCGGGGCCCCTGGGAGACCCAGTACTTC. Protein: CASSLQRGPWETQYF.

The V gene is TRBV5-5, the J gene TRBJ2-1, with 10 bases fitting TRBD2. Germline V gene sequence: CDR1 SGHKS, CDR2 YYEKEE (reference sequence). V shed 1 base and J 4 bases; nucleotides not matched to a gene: 5. This CDR3 comprises 16 residues. The CDR3 loop is CASSLPSGGLYNEQFF. The CDR3 DNA follows: TGTGCCAGCAGCTTGCCTAGCGGGGGACTATACAATGAGCAGTTCTTC.

The chain couples TRBV2 to TRBJ2-5, with D possibly TRBD2 on 6 matching bases. TRBJ2-7 matches the DNA end more closely, so the J call is doubtful. This CDR3 has 13 amino acids. The germline CDR1 and CDR2 sequences are SNHLY and FYNNEI. The CDR3: CASSEALGGEQYF. The CDR3 bases are TGTGCCAGCAGTGAAGCGCTGGGAGGCGAGCAGTACTTC.